This is a list of T cell receptor beta chains from one sample in a study of T cell responses to AZD1222 COVID-19 vaccine. Clones were read by immunoSEQ multiplex PCR, and TCRdb kept only the in-frame ones, dropping some. The table shows some 100,000 clones, with more than 85% occurring only once. The sample consisted of peripheral blood, taken 28 days after the second AZD1222 dose. The receptors were sampled from an adult who received the AZD1222 COVID-19 vaccine. CDR3s include the opening cysteine and the closing phenylalanine or tryptophan. Each record gives: CDR3 length, J gene, D gene, clone size, V gene, CDR3 protein, CDR3 DNA. D genes are given only for firm matches. Size tells how often a clone was seen (once, few, many) or the class of an expanded clone, and some rows leave it out.

12,TRBJ2-2,-,-,TRBV7-3,CASSLNTGELFF,TGTGCCAGCAGCCTCAACACCGGGGAGCTGTTTTTT
13,TRBJ1-6,-,-,TRBV11-3,CASSLVQRATLHF,TGTGCCAGCAGCTTAGTGCAGCGAGCAACCCTCCACTTT
14,TRBJ1-1,-,once,TRBV5-1,CASSPGRGNTEAFF,TGCGCCAGCAGCCCGGGGAGGGGGAACACTGAAGCTTTCTTT
16,TRBJ1-5,TRBD1,-,TRBV2,CASRGDSSFGNQPQHF,TGTGCCAGCAGGGGGGACAGTAGTTTTGGCAATCAGCCCCAGCATTTT
14,TRBJ2-3,TRBD2,-,TRBV2,CASIQGLGLDTQYF,TGTGCCAGCATCCAAGGACTAGGCCTAGATACGCAGTATTTT
13,TRBJ1-2,-,-,TRBV10-3,CAISEGGNAGYTF,TGTGCCATCAGTGAAGGAGGGAACGCTGGCTACACCTTC
15,TRBJ1-2,-,-,TRBV19,CASSIIGAGGDGYTF,TGTGCCAGTAGTATAATCGGTGCGGGGGGCGATGGCTACACCTTC
17,TRBJ1-1,TRBD1,-,TRBV18,CASSLNHPGTGITEAFF,TGTGCCAGCTCTTTGAACCATCCCGGGACAGGGATCACTGAAGCTTTCTTT
15,TRBJ2-2,TRBD1,-,TRBV7-3,CASSSTGVVTGELFF,TGTGCCAGCAGCTCTACAGGGGTTGTCACCGGGGAGCTGTTTTTT
17,TRBJ1-2,-,-,TRBV7-2,CASSLVGGREGGYGYTF,TGTGCCAGCAGCTTAGTGGGAGGACGTGAGGGGGGTTATGGCTACACCTTC
15,TRBJ1-3,-,-,TRBV9,CASSVGTDSGNTIYF,TGTGCCAGCAGCGTAGGTACTGACTCGGGAAACACCATATATTTT
14,TRBJ1-1,-,-,TRBV6-5,CASSYRTENTEAFF,TGTGCCAGCAGTTACCGGACTGAAAACACTGAAGCTTTCTTT
17,TRBJ2-5,TRBD2,-,TRBV5-1,CASSPGLAGGRGETQYF,TGCGCCAGCAGCCCGGGACTAGCGGGGGGCCGGGGGGAGACCCAGTACTTC
14,TRBJ1-5,-,-,TRBV18,CASSPGGAGEPQHF,TGTGCCAGCTCACCAGGCGGGGCGGGGGAGCCCCAGCATTTT
17,TRBJ2-3,-,-,TRBV3-1/TRBV3-2,CASSQFHRAGRTDTQYF,TGTGCCAGCAGCCAATTCCATCGGGCAGGGCGCACAGATACGCAGTATTTT
17,TRBJ2-2,-,-,TRBV6-1,CASSEALQGPNTGELFF,TGTGCCAGCAGTGAAGCGCTTCAGGGTCCCAACACCGGGGAGCTGTTTTTT
15,TRBJ2-1,-,-,TRBV7-2,CASSYYAGTANEQFF,TGTGCCAGCAGCTACTACGCCGGGACTGCGAATGAGCAGTTCTTC
16,TRBJ1-6,-,-,TRBV7-9,CASSTSLGGNNSPLHF,TGTGCCAGCAGCACATCGTTGGGGGGGAATAATTCACCCCTCCACTTT
15,TRBJ2-7,-,few,TRBV7-2,CASSLGGIGSYEQYF,TGTGCCAGCAGCTTAGGAGGGATTGGGTCCTACGAGCAGTACTTC
17,TRBJ2-2,-,-,TRBV4-2,CASSPEFGGVGTGELFF,TGTGCCAGCAGCCCCGAGTTTGGGGGCGTAGGCACCGGGGAGCTGTTTTTT
12,TRBJ2-5,-,-,TRBV2,CASGSFQETQYF,TGTGCCAGCGGCAGTTTCCAAGAGACCCAGTACTTC
13,TRBJ1-5,-,-,TRBV21-1,CASSKGGNQPQHF,TGTGCCAGCAGCAAGGGGGGAAATCAGCCCCAGCATTTT
16,TRBJ1-5,-,-,TRBV19,CASSIMGGGGNQPQHF,TGTGCCAGTAGTATTATGGGAGGCGGTGGCAATCAGCCCCAGCATTTT
12,TRBJ1-1,-,-,TRBV14,CASSQGSTEAFF,TGTGCCAGCAGCCAAGGAAGCACTGAAGCTTTCTTT
14,TRBJ2-3,-,-,TRBV19,CASTDITSTDTQYF,TGTGCCAGTACCGATATTACTTCGACAGATACGCAGTATTTT
15,TRBJ2-5,TRBD1,-,TRBV18,CASSPPTGDPRTQYF,TGTGCCAGCTCACCACCGACAGGGGACCCCAGGACCCAGTACTTC
17,TRBJ1-5,TRBD1,-,TRBV6-2/TRBV6-3,CASSYAGQGYSNQPQHF,TGTGCCAGCAGTTACGCCGGACAGGGGTATAGCAATCAGCCCCAGCATTTT
15,TRBJ2-6,-,-,TRBV15,CATSMWGSGANVLTF,TGTGCCACCAGCATGTGGGGCTCTGGGGCCAACGTCCTGACTTTC
16,TRBJ2-1,-,-,TRBV3-1/TRBV3-2,CASSQEAGAPYNEQFF,TGTGCCAGCAGCCAAGAAGCAGGGGCTCCATACAATGAGCAGTTCTTC